The source of this TCR beta chain is a study of early T cells in non-severe SARS-CoV-2 infection. CDR3 length: 14 residues. The V and J ends lost 4 bases and 3 bases, in that order; junction bases with no gene match: 6. Germline V gene lookup returns CDR1 MNHEY and CDR2 SMNVEV (reference sequence). In TCRdb, the 5' RACE reads were re-called with MiXCR into one record per CDR3 protein. This sample has about 49,000 distinct CDR3 sequences, with about an eighth found just once. This TCR derives from an adult who was a healthcare worker with PCR-confirmed SARS-CoV-2 infection or an uninfected control (not recorded which). Sequencing was done on a sample of whole blood. J is TRBJ2-7 and V is TRBV27, with TRBD1 matching 7 bases. The CDR3 DNA is TGTGCCAGCAGTTCGACAGGGAGTCTCTACGAGCAGTACTTC. This encodes CASSSTGSLYEQYF.